This T cell receptor (beta chain) was recovered during a study of monozygotic twins with inflammatory bowel disease. Germline V gene lookup returns CDR1 LGHDT and CDR2 YNNKEL (reference sequence). The CDR3 loop spans 14 amino acids. Using the 5' RACE reads, TCRdb records one entry per CDR3 protein without DNA. The sample holds about 380,000 distinct CDR3 sequences. In regard to this clonotype: No antigen is known for it.

Overall study findings and caveats: The analysis yielded no support for one strong signal or clonotype associated with IBD. Differing T cell subtypes remained indistinguishable. Healthy co-twins exceeded IBD patients in TCRbeta diversity as measured by inverse Simpson.

Total RNA was isolated from whole blood without T cell sorting. The receptor was isolated from a human donor with ulcerative colitis or Crohn's disease, or a healthy co-twin of an affected twin (not recorded which). The V gene is TRBV3-1, the J gene TRBJ1-4; TCRdb designates TRBD1, a call that cannot be tested without DNA. Material for sequencing was blood. CDR3 loop: CASRSHGSNEKLFF.